This record looks at one T cell receptor (beta chain) sequence and its context. CDR3 length equals 16 residues. These data are taken from a study of blood T cell repertoires in COVID-19. The protocol was immunoSEQ multiplex PCR, while the TCRdb copy is restricted to in-frame clones and leaves out a portion. The sample lists 100,000 to 150,000 clones, about 85% occurring once. Seattle patients were enrolled during active infection and followed longitudinally. The V and J genes are TRBV21-1 and TRBJ1-1; TRBD1 reflects the table's D call only, with no check against the DNA. TRBV21-1 is designated a pseudogene. Material for sequencing was peripheral blood. The clonotype originates from a woman older than 75 with COVID-19, enrolled during active disease. Here the CDR3 reads CASSTRDRGSAIEAFF. The CDR3 nucleotides read TGTGCCAGCAGCACACGGGACAGGGGCTCAGCAATTGAAGCTTTCTTT.